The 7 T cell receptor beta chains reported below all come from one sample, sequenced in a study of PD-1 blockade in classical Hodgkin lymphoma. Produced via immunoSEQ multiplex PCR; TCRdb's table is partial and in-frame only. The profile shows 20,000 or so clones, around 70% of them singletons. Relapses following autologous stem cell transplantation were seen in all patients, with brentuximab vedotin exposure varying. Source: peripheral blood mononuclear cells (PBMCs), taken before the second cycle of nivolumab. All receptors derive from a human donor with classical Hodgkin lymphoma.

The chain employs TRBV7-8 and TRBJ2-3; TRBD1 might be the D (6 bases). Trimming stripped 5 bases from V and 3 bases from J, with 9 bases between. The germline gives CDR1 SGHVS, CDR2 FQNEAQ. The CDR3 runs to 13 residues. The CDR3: CASSPGQTDTQYF. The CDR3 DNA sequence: TGTGCCAGCAGCCCCGGACAGACAGATACGCAGTATTTT.

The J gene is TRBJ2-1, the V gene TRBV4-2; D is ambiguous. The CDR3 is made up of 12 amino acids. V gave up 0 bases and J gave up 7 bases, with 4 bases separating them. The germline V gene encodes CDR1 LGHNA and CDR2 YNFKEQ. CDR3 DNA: TGTGCCAGCAGCCAAGATAATAATGAGCAGTTCTTC. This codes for CASSQDNNEQFF.

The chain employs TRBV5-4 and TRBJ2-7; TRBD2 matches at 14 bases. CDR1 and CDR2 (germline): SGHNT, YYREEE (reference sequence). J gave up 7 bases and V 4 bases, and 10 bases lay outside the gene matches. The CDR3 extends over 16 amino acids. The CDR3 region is CASSHLGTSGSVEQYF. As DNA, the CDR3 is TGTGCCAGCAGCCATCTCGGGACTAGCGGGAGTGTAGAGCAGTACTTC.

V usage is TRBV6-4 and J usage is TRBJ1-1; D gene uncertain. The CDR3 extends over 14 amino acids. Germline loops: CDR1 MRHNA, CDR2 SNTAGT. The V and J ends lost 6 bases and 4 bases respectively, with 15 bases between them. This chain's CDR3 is CASRPQRGGTEAFF. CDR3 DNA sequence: TGTGCCAGCAGACCGCAGCGGGGAGGCACTGAAGCTTTCTTT.

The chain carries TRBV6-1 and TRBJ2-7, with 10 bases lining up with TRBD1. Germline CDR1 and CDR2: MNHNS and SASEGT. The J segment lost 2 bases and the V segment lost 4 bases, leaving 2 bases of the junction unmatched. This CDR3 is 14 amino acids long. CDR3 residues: CASSAGQGTYEQYF. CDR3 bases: TGTGCCAGCAGTGCGGGACAGGGGACCTACGAGCAGTACTTC.

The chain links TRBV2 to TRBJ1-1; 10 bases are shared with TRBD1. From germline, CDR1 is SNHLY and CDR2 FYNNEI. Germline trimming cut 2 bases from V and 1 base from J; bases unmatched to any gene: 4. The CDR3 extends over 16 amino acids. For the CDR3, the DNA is TGTGCCAGCAGTGAAACCTGGGACAGGGGGAACACTGAAGCTTTCTTT. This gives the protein CASSETWDRGNTEAFF. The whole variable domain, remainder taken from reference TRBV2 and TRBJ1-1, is EPEVTQTPSHQVTQMGQEVILRCVPISNHLYFYWYRQILGQKVEFLVSFYNNEISEKSEIFDDQFSVERPDGSNFTLKIRSTKLEDSAMYFCASSETWDRGNTEAFFGQGTRLTVV.

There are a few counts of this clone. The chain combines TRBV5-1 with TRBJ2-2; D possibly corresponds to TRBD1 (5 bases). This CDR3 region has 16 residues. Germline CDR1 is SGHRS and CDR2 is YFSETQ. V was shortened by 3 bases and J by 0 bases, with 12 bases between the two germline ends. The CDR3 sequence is CASSSRVVANTGELFF. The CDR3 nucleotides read TGCGCCAGCAGCTCCAGGGTCGTAGCGAACACCGGGGAGCTGTTTTTT.